These 16 T cell receptor beta chains came from one sample sequenced in a study of T-cell reconstitution after alpha-beta-depleted transplantation in children. A TCRbeta library incorporating unique molecular identifiers was prepared. MiXCR was run by TCRdb on the PCR reads, yielding one entry per CDR3 protein. The sample holds 500,000 to 750,000 distinct CDR3 sequences, 27% seen once. This material consisted of PBMCs, taken before TCRalphabeta/CD19-depleted stem cell transplant. Receptor source: a boy under two years old with Wiskott-Aldrich syndrome, due to receive a stem cell transplant.

V is TRBV5-1 and J is TRBJ2-7; D is possibly TRBD1 or TRBD2 (6 bases each). CDR3 length: 14 amino acids. Trimming stripped 1 base from V and 6 bases from J, with 14 bases between. Germline CDR1 SGHRS, CDR2 YFSETQ. CDR3 residues: CASSLRGDEGEQYF. In DNA, the CDR3 is TGCGCCAGCAGCTTGAGGGGGGATGAAGGCGAGCAGTACTTC.

The genes are TRBV10-2 and TRBJ2-3, with 8 bases aligning to TRBD2. The CDR3 has 15 amino acids. V trimming: 3 bases; J trimming: 3 bases; junction bases outside the gene matches: 5. Germline-derived CDR1 and CDR2 are WSHSY and SAAADI. The CDR3 protein is CASSDPGLGTDTQYF. CDR3 bases: TGCGCCAGCAGTGACCCGGGACTAGGGACAGATACGCAGTATTTT.

This clonotype was detected many times. This sequence joins TRBV20-1 and TRBJ2-3, with 12 bases lining up with TRBD2. This CDR3 contains 15 residues. Per germline, CDR1 DFQATT and CDR2 SNEGSKA (reference sequence). V shed 6 bases and J 3 bases; nucleotides not matched to a gene: 7. The CDR3 DNA reads as TGCAGTGCAACGCCGACTAGCGGGAGTACAGATACGCAGTATTTT. The encoded protein is CSATPTSGSTDTQYF.

Only a few counts were recorded for this clonotype. The rearrangement links TRBV5-6 to TRBJ2-2; TRBD2 might be the D (6 bases). Germline V gene sequence: CDR1 SGHDT, CDR2 YYEEEE. The CDR3 totals 15 residues. Deletions cut 2 bases from V and 8 bases from J, with 16 bases between. This chain's CDR3 is CASSFLGRSTGELFF. The DNA for the CDR3 is TGTGCCAGCAGCTTCTTAGGGAGGAGCACGGGGGAGCTGTTTTTT. The complete variable domain, with remaining parts taken from reference TRBV5-6 and TRBJ2-2, reads DAGVTQSPTHLIKTRGQQVTLRCSPKSGHDTVSWYQQALGQGPQFIFQYYEEEERQRGNFPDRFSGHQFPNYSSELNVNALLLGDSALYLCASSFLGRSTGELFFGEGSRLTVL.

This clonotype was detected a few times. The V gene is TRBV24-1, the J gene TRBJ2-1; no clear D gene. The CDR3 is 13 residues long. Germline loops: CDR1 KGHDR, CDR2 SFDVKD. V lost 4 bases and J 3 bases, leaving 6 bases between the germline ends. The CDR3 DNA reads TGTGCCACCAGTGAAACAGACTACAATGAGCAGTTCTTC. Amino acid sequence: CATSETDYNEQFF.

This clonotype was observed a few times. The genes are TRBV7-8 and TRBJ2-7; D may be TRBD2 (6 bases). CDR3 length: 13 amino acids. Trimming took 1 base from V and 6 from J, leaving 10 bases between them. Germline loops: CDR1 SGHVS, CDR2 FQNEAQ. The CDR3 nucleotides read TGTGCCAGCAGCTTAGTTGTGGGAGGCGAGCAGTACTTC. Its translation: CASSLVVGGEQYF.

The rearrangement links TRBV12-3 or TRBV12-4 to TRBJ2-3, with D uncertain. Trimming removed 6 bases at V and 6 bases at J, with 16 bases between. The CDR3 extends over 14 amino acids. The CDR3, as DNA: TGTGCCAGCAGCCCTCGATCAAATTTGGATACGCAGTATTTT. Amino acids: CASSPRSNLDTQYF.

This clonotype was seen more than once but under ten times. J is TRBJ2-1 and V is TRBV20-1; a possible D gene is TRBD1 (5 bases). Germline values: CDR1 DFQATT, CDR2 SNEGSKA (reference sequence). V was cut by 2 bases and J by 3 bases, with 11 bases left in between. This CDR3 has 14 amino acids. The CDR3 reads CSARQGVGYNEQFF. The CDR3 DNA reads as TGCAGTGCTAGACAGGGCGTAGGCTACAATGAGCAGTTCTTC.

The chain has TRBV14 and TRBJ2-1; no definite D call. V lost 3 bases and J 8 bases, leaving 11 bases between the germline ends. Germline loops: CDR1 SGHDN, CDR2 FVKESK. CDR3 length: 13 amino acids. The CDR3 coding sequence is TGTGCCAGCAGCCATGGTCCTTACTATGAGCAGTTCTTC. Encoded protein: CASSHGPYYEQFF.

In its sample, this clonotype was seen a few times. The rearrangement uses TRBV10-1 and TRBJ2-1; 7 bases are a match to TRBD2. Per the germline V gene, CDR1 is WNHNN and CDR2 is SYGVQD (reference sequence). This CDR3 region has 18 residues. V lost 2 bases, J lost 9 bases, and 19 bases stayed unmatched. In DNA, the CDR3 is TGCGCCAGCAGTGAGAGCCTTGGGAATAGCGGGTTATTTGGTGAGCAGTTCTTC. Translating gives CASSESLGNSGLFGEQFF.

The chain is built from TRBV5-6 and TRBJ1-2, with a possible D match to TRBD1 (5 bases). The CDR3 consists of 17 residues. The V and J ends lost 0 bases and 2 bases respectively, with 17 bases between them. Per the germline V gene, CDR1 is SGHDT and CDR2 is YYEEEE. CDR3 protein: CASSLDLTGTWNYGYTF. DNA of the CDR3: TGTGCCAGCAGCTTGGACTTGACCGGGACTTGGAACTATGGCTACACCTTC. The full variable domain, in which reference TRBV5-6 and TRBJ1-2 provide the parts outside the CDR3, is DAGVTQSPTHLIKTRGQQVTLRCSPKSGHDTVSWYQQALGQGPQFIFQYYEEEERQRGNFPDRFSGHQFPNYSSELNVNALLLGDSALYLCASSLDLTGTWNYGYTFGSGTRLTVV.

This clonotype showed up just a few times. The chain recombines TRBV29-1 with TRBJ2-7; possibly TRBD2 for D (6 bases). The germline gives CDR1 SQVTM, CDR2 ANQGSEA. Trimming pared 4 bases from V and 7 bases from J, leaving 20 bases between. This CDR3 contains 14 residues. The CDR3 here is CSVAEWDPAGEQYF. In DNA, the CDR3 is TGCAGCGTTGCCGAGTGGGACCCTGCGGGGGAGCAGTACTTC.

CDR3: CASSFKRGTYEQYF. As DNA, the CDR3 is TGCGCCAGCAGCTTTAAGCGGGGAACCTACGAGCAGTACTTC. This chain connects TRBV5-1 to TRBJ2-7, with 7 bases identical to TRBD2. The germline CDR1 and CDR2 sequences are SGHRS and YFSETQ. Trimming cost V 2 bases and J 2 bases; bases outside gene matches: 4. The CDR3 has 14 amino acids.

The V call is TRBV24-1, the J call TRBJ2-1; TRBD2 aligns across 9 bases. The CDR3 extends over 19 amino acids. With 3 bases clipped from V and 0 bases from J, the junction kept 11 bases outside the gene matches. CDR1 and CDR2 from the germline V gene are KGHDR and SFDVKD. The CDR3 is CATSDHLAGRRSSYNEQFF. The CDR3 DNA follows: TGTGCCACCAGTGATCATCTAGCGGGACGTAGGAGCTCCTACAATGAGCAGTTCTTC.

This clonotype has a handful of counts. The V and J genes are TRBV5-5 and TRBJ2-4; no definite D call. Germline V CDR1 and CDR2: SGHKS, YYEKEE (reference sequence). This CDR3 region has 16 residues. Trimming left V 3 bases short and J 0 bases short, with 13 bases between. In DNA form, the CDR3 reads TGTGCCAGCAGCTCCCTAGGCGCACTAGCCAAAAACATTCAGTACTTC. Its protein is CASSSLGALAKNIQYF.

The gene calls are TRBV4-2 and TRBJ2-7; 10 positions agree with TRBD2. V shed 4 bases, J shed 2 bases, and the junction held 23 bases outside the gene matches. Per the germline V gene, CDR1 is LGHNA and CDR2 is YNFKEQ. The CDR3 is made up of 21 amino acids. CDR3 bases: TGTGCCAGCAGCCGCCGGTCACAGGGGCCGGGGCTAGCGGGGGAAACCTACGAGCAGTACTTC. It encodes CASSRRSQGPGLAGETYEQYF.